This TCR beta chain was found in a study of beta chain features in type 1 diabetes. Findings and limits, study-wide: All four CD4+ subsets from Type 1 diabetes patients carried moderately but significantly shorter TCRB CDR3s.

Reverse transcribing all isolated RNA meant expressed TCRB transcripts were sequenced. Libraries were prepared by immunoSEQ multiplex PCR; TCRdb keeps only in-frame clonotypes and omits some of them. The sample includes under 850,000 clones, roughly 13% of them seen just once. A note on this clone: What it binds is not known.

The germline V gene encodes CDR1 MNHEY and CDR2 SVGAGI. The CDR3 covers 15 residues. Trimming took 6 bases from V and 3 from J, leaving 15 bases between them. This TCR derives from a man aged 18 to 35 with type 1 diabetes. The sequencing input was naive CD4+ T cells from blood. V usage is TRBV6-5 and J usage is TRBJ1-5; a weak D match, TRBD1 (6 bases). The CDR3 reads CASRKSGVINQPQHF. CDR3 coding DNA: TGTGCCAGCAGGAAATCAGGGGTTATCAATCAGCCCCAGCATTTT.